This T cell receptor (beta chain) came from a study of cytotoxic CD8 clonotypes in ibrutinib-treated CLL. Clones were sequenced by immunoSEQ multiplex PCR, and TCRdb holds only the in-frame ones, with some missing. Here the sample spans around 15,000 clones, less than 80% being singletons. This CDR3 comprises 15 residues. With V trimmed by 6 bases and J by 8 bases, 11 bases remained unmatched. Germline V CDR1 and CDR2: MDHEN, SYDVKM. Source: PBMCs, taken before ibrutinib treatment. V gene TRBV28 combines with J gene TRBJ1-3; 9 nucleotides line up with TRBD1. The sequence was obtained from a human donor with chronic lymphocytic leukemia. The chain's CDR3 is CASRRPGQGYYTIYF. CDR3 bases: TGTGCCAGCAGAAGACCGGGACAGGGATATTACACCATATATTTT.